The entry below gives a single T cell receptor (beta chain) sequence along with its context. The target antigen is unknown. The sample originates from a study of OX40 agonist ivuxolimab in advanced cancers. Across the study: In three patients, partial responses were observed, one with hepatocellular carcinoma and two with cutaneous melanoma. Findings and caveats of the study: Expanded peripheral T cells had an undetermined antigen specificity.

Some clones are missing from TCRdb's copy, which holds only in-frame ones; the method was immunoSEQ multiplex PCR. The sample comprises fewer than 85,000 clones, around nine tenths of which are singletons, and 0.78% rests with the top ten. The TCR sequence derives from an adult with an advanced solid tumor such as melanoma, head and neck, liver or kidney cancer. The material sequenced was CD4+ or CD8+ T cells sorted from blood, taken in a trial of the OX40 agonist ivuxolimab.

CDR3 sequence: CASSFKGTDTIYF. CDR3 DNA sequence: TGTGCCAGCAGTTTTAAGGGCACGGACACCATATATTTT. The chain joins TRBV28 to TRBJ1-3; D ambiguous. There are 13 residues in the CDR3. Germline CDR1 is MDHEN and CDR2 is SYDVKM. With 3 bases removed from V and 8 bases from J, the gap between germline ends came to 11 bases. Combining the CDR3 with reference TRBV28 and TRBJ1-3 gives the whole variable domain DVKVTQSSRYLVKRTGEKVFLECVQDMDHENMFWYRQDPGLGLRLIYFSYDVKMKEKGDIPEGYSVSREKKERFSLILESASTNQTSMYLCASSFKGTDTIYFGEGSWLTVV.